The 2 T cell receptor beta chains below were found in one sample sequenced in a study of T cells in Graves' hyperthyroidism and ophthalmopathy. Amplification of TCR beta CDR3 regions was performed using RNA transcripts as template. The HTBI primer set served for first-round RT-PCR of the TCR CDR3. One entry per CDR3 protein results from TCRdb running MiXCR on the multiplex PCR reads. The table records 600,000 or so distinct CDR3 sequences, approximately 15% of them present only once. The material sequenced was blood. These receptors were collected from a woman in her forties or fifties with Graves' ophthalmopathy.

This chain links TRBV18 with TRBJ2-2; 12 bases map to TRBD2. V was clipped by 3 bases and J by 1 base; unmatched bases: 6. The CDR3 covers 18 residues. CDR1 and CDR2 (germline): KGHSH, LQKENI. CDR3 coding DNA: TGTGCCAGCTCACCCGTCGGACTAGCGGGAATGAACACCGGGGAGCTGTTTTTT. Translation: CASSPVGLAGMNTGELFF.

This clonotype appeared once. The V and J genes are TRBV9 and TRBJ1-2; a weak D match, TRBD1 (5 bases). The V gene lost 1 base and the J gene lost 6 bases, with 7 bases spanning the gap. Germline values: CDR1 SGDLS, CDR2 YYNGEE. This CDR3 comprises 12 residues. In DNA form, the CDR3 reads TGTGCCAGCAGCGTAAGAGGGGATGGCTACACCTTC. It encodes CASSVRGDGYTF. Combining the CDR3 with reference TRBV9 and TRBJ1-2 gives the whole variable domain DSGVTQTPKHLITATGQRVTLRCSPRSGDLSVYWYQQSLDQGLQFLIQYYNGEERAKGNILERFSAQQFPDLHSELNLSSLELGDSALYFCASSVRGDGYTFGSGTRLTVV.